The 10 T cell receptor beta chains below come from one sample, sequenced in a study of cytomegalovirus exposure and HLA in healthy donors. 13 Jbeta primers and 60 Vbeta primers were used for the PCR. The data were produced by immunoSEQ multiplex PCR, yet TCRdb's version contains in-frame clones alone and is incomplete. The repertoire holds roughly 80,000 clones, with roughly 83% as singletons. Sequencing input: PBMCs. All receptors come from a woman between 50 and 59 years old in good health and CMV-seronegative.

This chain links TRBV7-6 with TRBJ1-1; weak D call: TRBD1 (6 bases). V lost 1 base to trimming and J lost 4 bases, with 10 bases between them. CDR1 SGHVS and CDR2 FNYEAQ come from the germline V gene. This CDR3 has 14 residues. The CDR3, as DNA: TGTGCCAGCAGCTTAGAGGGGGTTCGCACTGAAGCTTTCTTT. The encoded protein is CASSLEGVRTEAFF.

The DNA for the CDR3 is TGTGCCAGCAGTTACACGACAGGGGTCAGTGAGCAGTTCTTC. Its protein is CASSYTTGVSEQFF. The genes are TRBV6-5 and TRBJ2-1; 8 nucleotides agree with TRBD1. The CDR3 runs to 14 residues. Per the germline V gene, CDR1 is MNHEY and CDR2 is SVGAGI. V lost 2 bases, J lost 9 bases, and 6 bases stayed unmatched.

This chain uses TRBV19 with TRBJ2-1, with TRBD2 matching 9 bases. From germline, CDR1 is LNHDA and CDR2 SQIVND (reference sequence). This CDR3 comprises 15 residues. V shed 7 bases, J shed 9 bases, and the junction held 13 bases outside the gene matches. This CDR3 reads CASTRRVAGVVEQFF. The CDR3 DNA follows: TGTGCCAGTACTCGTCGAGTAGCGGGAGTGGTTGAGCAGTTCTTC.

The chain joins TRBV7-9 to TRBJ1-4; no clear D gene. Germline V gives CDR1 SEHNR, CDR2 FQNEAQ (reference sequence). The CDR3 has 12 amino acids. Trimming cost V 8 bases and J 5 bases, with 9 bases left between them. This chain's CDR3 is CASRRGNEKLFF. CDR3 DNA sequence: TGTGCCAGCCGACGCGGAAATGAAAAACTGTTTTTT.

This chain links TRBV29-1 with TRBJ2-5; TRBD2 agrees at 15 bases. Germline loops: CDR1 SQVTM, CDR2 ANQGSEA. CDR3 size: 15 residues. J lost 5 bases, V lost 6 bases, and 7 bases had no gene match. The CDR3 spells CSVTGLAGGRETQYF. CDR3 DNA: TGCAGCGTCACAGGACTAGCGGGAGGGCGGGAGACCCAGTACTTC. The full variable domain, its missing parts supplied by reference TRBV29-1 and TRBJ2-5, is SAVISQKPSRDICQRGTSLTIQCQVDSQVTMMFWYRQQPGQSLTLIATANQGSEATYESGFVIDKFPISRPNLTFSTLTVSNMSPEDSSIYLCSVTGLAGGRETQYFGPGTRLLVL.

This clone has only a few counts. DNA of the CDR3: TGTGCCACGTCCCGGGACAGATTGAGCACAGATACGCAGTATTTT. Its protein product is CATSRDRLSTDTQYF. The V gene is TRBV15, the J gene TRBJ2-3; 7 bases agree with TRBD1. Trimming removed 9 bases from V and 0 bases from J; junction bases left unmatched: 9. The CDR3 is made up of 15 amino acids. In germline, CDR1 is LNHNV, CDR2 YYDKDF (reference sequence).

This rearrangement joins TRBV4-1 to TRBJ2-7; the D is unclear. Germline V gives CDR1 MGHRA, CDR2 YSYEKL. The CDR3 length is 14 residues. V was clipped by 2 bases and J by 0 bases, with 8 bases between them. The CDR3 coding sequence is TGCGCCAGCAGCCAAATACAGACCTCCTACGAGCAGTACTTC. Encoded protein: CASSQIQTSYEQYF.

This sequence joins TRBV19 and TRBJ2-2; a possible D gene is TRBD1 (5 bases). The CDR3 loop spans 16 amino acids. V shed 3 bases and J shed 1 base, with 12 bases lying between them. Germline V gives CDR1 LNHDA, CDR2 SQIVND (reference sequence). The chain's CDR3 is CASSMQGNKNTGELFF. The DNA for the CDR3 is TGTGCCAGTAGTATGCAGGGTAACAAGAACACCGGGGAGCTGTTTTTT.

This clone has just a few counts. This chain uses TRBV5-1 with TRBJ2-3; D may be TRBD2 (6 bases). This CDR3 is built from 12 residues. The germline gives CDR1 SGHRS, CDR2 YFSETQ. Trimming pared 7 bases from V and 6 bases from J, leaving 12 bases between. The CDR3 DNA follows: TGCGCCAGCGGGAAGGAGGGGGATACGCAGTATTTT. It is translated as CASGKEGDTQYF.

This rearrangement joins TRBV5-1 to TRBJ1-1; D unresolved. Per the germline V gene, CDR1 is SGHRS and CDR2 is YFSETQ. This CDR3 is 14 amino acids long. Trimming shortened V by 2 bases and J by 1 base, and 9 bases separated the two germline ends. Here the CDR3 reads CASSFGDRNTEAFF. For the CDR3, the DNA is TGCGCCAGCAGCTTCGGGGATAGGAACACTGAAGCTTTCTTT.